These 4 T cell receptor beta chains originate from one sample sequenced in a study of tumor and adjacent non-tumor tissue in lung cancer. TCRbeta libraries were built with three rounds of nested PCR, modified from ARM-PCR. TCRdb re-analysed the multiplex PCR reads in MiXCR, keeping a single row per CDR3 protein. The sample lists some 99,000 distinct CDR3 sequences; 62% were seen once. No cell sorting was done before RNA was extracted from the tissue. This non-tumor lung sample came from over 3 cm beyond the tumor edge. Sequenced sample: distant non-tumor lung tissue. These receptors were obtained from a man aged 55-75 years with non-small cell lung cancer.

As for this clonotype: A junction end diverges from the germline sequence, so it may reflect a read error. The chain links TRBV12-3 or TRBV12-4 to TRBJ1-5; D remains unclear. This CDR3 comprises 15 residues. CDR3 region: CTSDSSGRVSQPQHF. DNA for the CDR3: TGTACCAGTGATAGTTCCGGAAGGGTCAGTCAGCCCCAGCATTTT.

Turning to this clonotype: A much larger clone is a single base away; this may be a read error. The chain links TRBV20-1 to TRBJ2-1; no reliable D call. Trimming left V 2 bases short and J 6 bases short, with 8 bases between. The V gene's germline CDR1 is DFQATT and CDR2 SNEGSKA (reference sequence). This CDR3 is built from 12 residues. The CDR3 loop reads CSARPIRNEQFF. CDR3 DNA: TGCAGTGCTAGACCAATTCGCAATGAGCAGTTCTTC.

Comments on this clonotype: A read error may account for a junction end that differs from germline. This rearrangement joins TRBV6-5 to TRBJ2-1, with 14 bases lining up with TRBD2. The DNA end favors TRBJ2-7, so the J call may be wrong. CDR1 is MNHEY and CDR2 is SVGAGI in the germline V gene. The CDR3 sequence is 17 residues long. The CDR3 loop reads CSSSYSNGLAGGGEQYF. The CDR3 DNA reads as TGTTCCAGCAGTTACTCTAACGGACTAGCGGGAGGTGGTGAGCAGTACTTC.

A word on this clonotype: A read error is likely, as this CDR3 ends without the conserved phenylalanine or tryptophan. The rearrangement links TRBV5-1 to TRBJ2-7, with D perhaps assigned TRBD1 or TRBD2 (6 bases each). The CDR3 length is 16 residues. V was pared by 0 bases and J by 7 bases, with 20 bases between. Germline loops: CDR1 SGHRS, CDR2 YFSETQ. DNA for the CDR3: TGCGCCAGCAGCTTGGGAGGGGGGACGACCGGGGAAGAGCAGTACTCC. Amino acids: CASSLGGGTTGEEQYS.